This T cell receptor (beta chain) was sequenced in a study of blood T cell repertoires in COVID-19. Study as a whole: The origin of the acute and convalescent COVID-19 samples was the United States, Italy and Spain. PBMCs, B-cell-depleted T cells, or T cells provided the cDNA or gDNA that made up the material.

V trimming: 2 bases; J trimming: 2 bases; junction bases outside the gene matches: 7. In germline, CDR1 is SGHTS, CDR2 YDEGEE. The CDR3 has 16 residues. This clone was observed a few times. Methods used by the authors: Estimation of nucleated cell counts relied on the amplification of reference gene primers. The assay was immunoSEQ multiplex PCR, and TCRdb's table has in-frame clones only and misses some. V and J calls plus clone size are reproduced from that table; the DNA served to infer D and trimming. The repertoire holds roughly 220,000 clones, with less than 85% as singletons. The J gene is TRBJ1-5, the V gene TRBV5-8, with 7 nucleotides matching TRBD1. The sequence was collected from a woman aged 65 to 85 with acute or convalescent COVID-19. Sequencing was carried out using peripheral blood. The chain's CDR3 is CASSFGGGQRNQPQHF. As DNA, the CDR3 is TGTGCCAGCAGCTTCGGGGGGGGACAGCGCAATCAGCCCCAGCATTTT.